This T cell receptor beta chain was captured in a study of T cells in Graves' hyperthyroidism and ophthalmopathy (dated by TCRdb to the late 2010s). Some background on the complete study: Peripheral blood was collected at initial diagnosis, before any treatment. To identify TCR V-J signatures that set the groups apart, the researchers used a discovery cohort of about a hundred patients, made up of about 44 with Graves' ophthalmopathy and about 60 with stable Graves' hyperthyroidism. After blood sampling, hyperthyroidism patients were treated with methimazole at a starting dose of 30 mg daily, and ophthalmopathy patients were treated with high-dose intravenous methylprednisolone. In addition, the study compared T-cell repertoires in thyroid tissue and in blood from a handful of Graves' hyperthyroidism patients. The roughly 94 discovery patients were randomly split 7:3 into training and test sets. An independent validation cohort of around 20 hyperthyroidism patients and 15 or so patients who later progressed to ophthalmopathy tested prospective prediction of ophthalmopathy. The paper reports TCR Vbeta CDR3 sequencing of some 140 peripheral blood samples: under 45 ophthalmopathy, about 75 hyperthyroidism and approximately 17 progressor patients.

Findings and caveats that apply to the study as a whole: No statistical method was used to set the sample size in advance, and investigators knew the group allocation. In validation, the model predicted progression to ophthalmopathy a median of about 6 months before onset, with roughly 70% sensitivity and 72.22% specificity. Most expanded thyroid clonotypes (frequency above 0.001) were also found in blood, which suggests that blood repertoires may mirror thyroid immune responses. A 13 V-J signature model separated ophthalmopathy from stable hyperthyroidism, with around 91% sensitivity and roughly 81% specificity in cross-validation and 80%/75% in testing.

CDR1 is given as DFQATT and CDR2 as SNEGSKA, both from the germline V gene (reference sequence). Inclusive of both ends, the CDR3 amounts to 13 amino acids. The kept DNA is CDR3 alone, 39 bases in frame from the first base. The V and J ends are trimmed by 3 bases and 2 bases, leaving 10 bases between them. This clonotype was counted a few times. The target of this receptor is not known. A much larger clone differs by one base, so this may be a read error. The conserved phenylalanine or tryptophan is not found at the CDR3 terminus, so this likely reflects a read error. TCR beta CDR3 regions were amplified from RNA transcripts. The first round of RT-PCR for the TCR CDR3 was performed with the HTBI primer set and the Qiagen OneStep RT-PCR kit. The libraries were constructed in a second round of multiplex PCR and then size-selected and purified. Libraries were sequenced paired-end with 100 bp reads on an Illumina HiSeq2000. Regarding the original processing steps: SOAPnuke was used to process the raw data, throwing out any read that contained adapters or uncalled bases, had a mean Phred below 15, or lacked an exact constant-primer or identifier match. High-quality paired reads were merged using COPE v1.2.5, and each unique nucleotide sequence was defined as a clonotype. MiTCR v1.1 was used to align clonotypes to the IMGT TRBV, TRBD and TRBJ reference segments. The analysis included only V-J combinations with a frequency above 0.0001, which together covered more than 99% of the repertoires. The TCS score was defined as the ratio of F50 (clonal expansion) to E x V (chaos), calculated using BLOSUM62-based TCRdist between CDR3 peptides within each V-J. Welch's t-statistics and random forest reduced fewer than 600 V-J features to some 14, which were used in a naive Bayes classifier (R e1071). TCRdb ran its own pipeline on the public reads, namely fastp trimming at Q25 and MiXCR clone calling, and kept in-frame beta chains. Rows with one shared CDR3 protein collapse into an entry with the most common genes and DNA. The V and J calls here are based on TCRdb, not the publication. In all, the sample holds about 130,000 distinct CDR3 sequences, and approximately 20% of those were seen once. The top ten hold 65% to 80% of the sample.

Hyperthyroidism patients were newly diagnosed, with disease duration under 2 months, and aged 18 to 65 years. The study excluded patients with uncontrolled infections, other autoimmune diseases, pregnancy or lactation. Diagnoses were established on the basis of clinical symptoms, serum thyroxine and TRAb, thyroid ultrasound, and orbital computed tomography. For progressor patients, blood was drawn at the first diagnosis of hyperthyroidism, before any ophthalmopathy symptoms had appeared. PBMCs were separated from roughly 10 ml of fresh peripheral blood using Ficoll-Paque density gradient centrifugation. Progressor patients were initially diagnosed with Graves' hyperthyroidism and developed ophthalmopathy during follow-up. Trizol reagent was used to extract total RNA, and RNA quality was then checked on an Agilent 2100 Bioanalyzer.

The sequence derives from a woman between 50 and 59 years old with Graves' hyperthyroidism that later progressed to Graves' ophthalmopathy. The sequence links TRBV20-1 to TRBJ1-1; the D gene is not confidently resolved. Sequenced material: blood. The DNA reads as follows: TGCAGTGCTAGGATTGGCAGAAACACTGAAGCTTTCTTG. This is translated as CSARIGRNTEAFL.